The 27 T cell receptor beta chains reported below all come from one sample, sequenced in a study of cytomegalovirus exposure and HLA in healthy donors. With 60 Vbeta and 13 Jbeta primers, the PCR was carried out. The data were produced by immunoSEQ multiplex PCR, yet TCRdb's version contains in-frame clones alone and is incomplete. This table holds some 190,000 clones, 86% found once. Sequencing was performed on PBMCs. The receptors originated from a woman in her twenties or thirties in good health and CMV-seronegative.

This chain connects TRBV6-5 to TRBJ2-1; a weak D match, TRBD2 (5 bases). This CDR3 comprises 15 residues. Looked up from germline, CDR1 is MNHEY and CDR2 is SVGAGI. Trimming removed 2 bases at V and 1 base at J, with 9 bases between. Written as DNA, the CDR3 is TGTGCCAGCAGTTACGAGGGCAGGTCCTACAATGAGCAGTTCTTC. Its protein product is CASSYEGRSYNEQFF.

This clone was observed a handful of times. CDR3 DNA sequence: TGCGCCAGCAGCGACACAGGGGGCGGGGTTGATACGCAGTATTTT. This gives the protein CASSDTGGGVDTQYF. The rearrangement uses TRBV5-1 and TRBJ2-3; TRBD1 aligns across 9 bases. The CDR3 loop spans 15 amino acids. The germline V gene encodes CDR1 SGHRS and CDR2 YFSETQ. Germline trimming cut 4 bases from V and 6 bases from J; bases unmatched to any gene: 9.

V and J are TRBV29-1 and TRBJ2-2, with a tentative D call TRBD1 (6 bases). The CDR3 sequence is 15 residues long. Trimming stripped 7 bases from V and 5 bases from J, with 20 bases between. Germline loops: CDR1 SQVTM, CDR2 ANQGSEA. CDR3 DNA: TGCAGCGCAGGGGCGGTCGCAGGGCGAACCGGGGAGCTGTTTTTT. This gives the protein CSAGAVAGRTGELFF.

V and J are TRBV27 and TRBJ2-3; possibly TRBD2 for D (5 bases). Trimming pared 4 bases from V and 7 bases from J, leaving 15 bases between. The CDR3 length is 14 residues. The germline CDR1 and CDR2 sequences are MNHEY and SMNVEV (reference sequence). This chain's CDR3 is CASSSTSPRNTQYF. For the CDR3, the DNA is TGTGCCAGCAGTTCAACTAGTCCCCGGAATACGCAGTATTTT.

For this clone: Relative to the germline gene, one junction end is altered; a read error may explain this. The rearrangement uses TRBV7-9 and TRBJ2-7, with TRBD1 identical over 9 bases. Per germline, CDR1 SEHNR and CDR2 FQNEAQ (reference sequence). The CDR3 covers 16 residues. Here the CDR3 reads CSSSRAGGGQGSEQYF. The CDR3 DNA reads as TGTTCCAGCAGCAGAGCAGGGGGGGGACAGGGAAGCGAGCAGTACTTC. Using reference TRBV7-9 and TRBJ2-7 for the parts outside the CDR3, the full variable domain is DTGVSQNPRHKITKRGQNVTFRCDPISEHNRLYWYRQTLGQGPEFLTYFQNEAQLEKSRLLSDRFSAERPKGSFSTLEIQRTEQGDSAMYLCSSSRAGGGQGSEQYFGPGTRLTVT.

The V gene is TRBV5-8, the J gene TRBJ2-5; D might be TRBD1 (6 bases). Trimming removed 1 base at V and 1 base at J, with 17 bases between. CDR1 is SGHTS, CDR2 YDEGEE, per germline. The length of the CDR3 is 17 residues. The CDR3 sequence: CASSLIVGVGGQETQYF. Written as DNA, the CDR3 is TGTGCCAGCAGCTTGATTGTGGGCGTAGGGGGCCAAGAGACCCAGTACTTC.

The CDR3 nucleotides read TGTGCCAGCAGCTTTAGTTCGAACACCATATATTTT. Protein sequence: CASSFSSNTIYF. The chain couples TRBV11-2 to TRBJ1-3; D gene uncertain. V was pared by 3 bases and J by 7 bases, with 7 bases between. Germline V gene lookup returns CDR1 SGHAT and CDR2 FQNNGV. The length of the CDR3 is 12 residues.

The genes are TRBV6-6 and TRBJ1-5; unclear D gene. The CDR3 totals 14 residues. With 0 bases removed from V and 9 bases from J, the gap between germline ends came to 12 bases. The germline CDR1 and CDR2 sequences are MNHNY and SVGAGI (reference sequence). CDR3 DNA: TGTGCCAGCAGTTACTCGACTCAGACGCGGCCCCAGCATTTT. Translating it yields CASSYSTQTRPQHF.

This clone came up once. The chain employs TRBV28 and TRBJ1-4; TRBD1 matches at 8 bases. The CDR3 is 14 residues long. The ends lost 2 bases at V and 5 bases at J; junction bases unmatched: 1. CDR1 is MDHEN and CDR2 is SYDVKM in the germline V gene. The CDR3 is CASSLRQGNEKLFF. In DNA form, the CDR3 reads TGTGCCAGCAGTTTAAGACAGGGGAATGAAAAACTGTTTTTT.

The genes are TRBV7-9 and TRBJ1-2, with 11 bases matching TRBD1. V lost 5 bases and J lost 5; bases outside the gene matches: 13. The length of the CDR3 is 17 residues. From germline, CDR1 is SEHNR and CDR2 FQNEAQ (reference sequence). The CDR3 DNA reads as TGTGCCAGCAGCCCCCTAGGACAGGGGGCCCGGTGGTATGGCTACACCTTC. Translated: CASSPLGQGARWYGYTF.

The V call is TRBV6-1, the J call TRBJ1-1; D remains unclear. The CDR3 contains 13 residues. Deletions cut 2 bases from V and 10 bases from J, with 14 bases between. Germline V gives CDR1 MNHNS, CDR2 SASEGT. CDR3 amino acids: CASSERIPTGAFF. The CDR3 bases are TGTGCCAGCAGTGAAAGAATACCGACGGGAGCTTTCTTT.

This clone was found once. The V and J genes are TRBV11-2 and TRBJ2-4, with 7 bases aligning to TRBD1. V lost 5 bases to trimming and J lost 5 bases; unmatched junction nucleotides: 9. Germline values: CDR1 SGHAT, CDR2 FQNNGV. The CDR3 sequence is 15 residues long. The CDR3 region is CASSPQGQRQNIQYF. CDR3 sequence (DNA): TGTGCCAGCAGCCCCCAGGGACAGCGCCAAAACATTCAGTACTTC.

The rearrangement links TRBV4-2 to TRBJ2-1; 12 bases line up with TRBD2. Looked up from germline, CDR1 is LGHNA and CDR2 is YNFKEQ. J lost 5 bases, V lost 5 bases, and 7 bases had no gene match. The CDR3 has 16 residues. The CDR3 protein is CASSSRTSGDHNEQFF. CDR3 nucleotide sequence: TGTGCCAGCAGCTCTCGGACTAGCGGGGATCACAATGAGCAGTTCTTC.

The V gene is TRBV7-3, the J gene TRBJ1-4; 7 bases agree with TRBD1. There are 14 residues in the CDR3. The junction had 5 bases not matched to a gene; V was cut back by 4 bases and J by 6 bases. Germline CDR1 is SGHTA and CDR2 is FQGTGA. Written as DNA, the CDR3 is TGTGCCAGCAGCTGTGACAGGGAGGATGAAAAACTGTTTTTT. Amino acid sequence: CASSCDREDEKLFF.

This chain connects TRBV25-1 to TRBJ1-2, with 9 bases that match TRBD1. The germline V gene encodes CDR1 MGHDK and CDR2 SYGVNS. The CDR3 is 15 residues long. The trim removed 4 bases at V and 7 bases at J, leaving 10 bases unmatched. The CDR3 protein is CASSGRTQGASGYTF. CDR3 in DNA: TGTGCCAGCAGTGGTAGAACACAGGGGGCTAGTGGCTACACCTTC.

As concerns this clone: This same CDR3 is encoded by further DNA sequences in the sample. The chain joins TRBV7-8 to TRBJ1-1, with D tentatively TRBD1 (5 bases). CDR3 length: 15 residues. In germline, CDR1 is SGHVS, CDR2 FQNEAQ. V was trimmed by 0 bases and J by 1 base, leaving 9 bases between them. This CDR3 is CASSLAGGGNTEAFF. CDR3 DNA: TGTGCCAGCAGCTTAGCTGGCGGGGGGAACACTGAAGCTTTCTTT.

V is TRBV6-5 and J is TRBJ2-7, with 12 bases that match TRBD2. The CDR3 loop spans 14 amino acids. Trimming cost V 2 bases and J 6 bases; bases outside gene matches: 2. CDR1 is MNHEY and CDR2 is SVGAGI in the germline V gene. The chain's CDR3 is CASSYASGGGEQYF. The CDR3 coding sequence is TGTGCCAGCAGTTACGCTAGCGGGGGGGGCGAGCAGTACTTC.

The J gene is TRBJ2-2, the V gene TRBV10-1; 9 bases are a match to TRBD1. The germline gives CDR1 WNHNN, CDR2 SYGVQD (reference sequence). This CDR3 has 16 residues. The V segment lost 6 bases and the J segment 0 bases; nucleotides outside the gene matches: 5. Written as DNA, the CDR3 is TGCGCCAGCAGCCCACGGACAGGGGCGAACACCGGGGAGCTGTTTTTT. Protein sequence: CASSPRTGANTGELFF.

The chain employs TRBV2 and TRBJ1-2; 8 bases match TRBD1. Trimming took 6 bases from V and 14 from J; bases not matched to a gene: 14. The CDR3 is 13 amino acids. CDR1 is SNHLY, CDR2 FYNNEI, per germline. CDR3 bases: TGTGCCAGCAGCATACAGGGGGTTGCTAGAGAAACCTTC. This sequence encodes CASSIQGVARETF. Drawing the rest from reference TRBV2 and TRBJ1-2, the complete variable domain is EPEVTQTPSHQVTQMGQEVILRCVPISNHLYFYWYRQILGQKVEFLVSFYNNEISEKSEIFDDQFSVERPDGSNFTLKIRSTKLEDSAMYFCASSIQGVARETFGSGTRLTVV.

The chain employs TRBV5-6 and TRBJ2-7, with D perhaps TRBD2 (6 bases). Germline values: CDR1 SGHDT, CDR2 YYEEEE. The CDR3 loop spans 14 amino acids. The V end lost 2 bases, the J end lost 9 bases, and 18 bases lay between the germline ends. This CDR3 reads CASSFGRGTGVQYF. Written as DNA, the CDR3 is TGTGCCAGCAGCTTTGGTAGGGGAACGGGGGTGCAGTACTTC.

V gene TRBV9 combines with J gene TRBJ2-7; possible D gene TRBD2, 7 bases. The V end was cut by 0 bases, the J end by 6 bases, with 16 bases between. Looked up from germline, CDR1 is SGDLS and CDR2 is YYNGEE. The CDR3 extends over 15 amino acids. CDR3 loop: CASSVDQGRGLEQYF. In DNA form, the CDR3 reads TGTGCCAGCAGCGTAGATCAGGGGAGGGGACTCGAGCAGTACTTC.

The V gene is TRBV30, the J gene TRBJ2-7, with 7 bases lining up with TRBD1. J was trimmed by 2 bases and V by 5 bases; bases with no gene match: 6. The CDR3 length is 13 residues. Germline-derived CDR1 and CDR2 are GTSNPN and SVGIG (reference sequence). DNA of the CDR3: TGTGCCTGGGAAGGACAGGCTACCTACGAGCAGTACTTC. It is translated as CAWEGQATYEQYF.

The V and J genes are TRBV19 and TRBJ1-5; D ambiguous. This CDR3 has 14 residues. V was pared by 6 bases and J by 2 bases, with 11 bases between. Germline V lookup: CDR1 LNHDA, CDR2 SQIVND (reference sequence). Here the CDR3 reads CASRGGGGNQPQHF. In DNA form, the CDR3 reads TGTGCCAGTAGAGGCGGCGGGGGCAATCAGCCCCAGCATTTT. The complete variable domain, with remaining parts taken from reference TRBV19 and TRBJ1-5, reads DGGITQSPKYLFRKEGQNVTLSCEQNLNHDAMYWYRQDPGQGLRLIYYSQIVNDFQKGDIAEGYSVSREKKESFPLTVTSAQKNPTAFYLCASRGGGGNQPQHFGDGTRLSIL.

V gene TRBV29-1 combines with J gene TRBJ1-2; the D gene is possibly TRBD1 (6 bases). The germline V and J ends were trimmed by 6 bases and 5 bases, with 16 bases remaining between them. The CDR3 runs to 13 residues. CDR1 and CDR2 (germline): SQVTM, ANQGSEA. Written as DNA, the CDR3 is TGCAGCGTGGCGACAGGTGGCTCGTATGGCTACACCTTC. Translated, it gives CSVATGGSYGYTF.

This clone was seen a handful of times. J is TRBJ2-1 and V is TRBV29-1, with D possibly matching TRBD2 (6 bases). V was trimmed by 8 bases and J by 8 bases, leaving 19 bases between them. Per germline, CDR1 SQVTM and CDR2 ANQGSEA. This CDR3 is 13 amino acids long. CDR3 DNA: TGCAGCTCCGGGAGTCCGTCGGGAGATGAGCAGTTCTTC. Protein: CSSGSPSGDEQFF.

The V and J genes are TRBV19 and TRBJ1-1; 9 bases are a match to TRBD1. Germline-derived CDR1 and CDR2 are LNHDA and SQIVND (reference sequence). This CDR3 comprises 16 residues. V gave up 3 bases and J gave up 5 bases; unmatched junction bases: 10. The CDR3 DNA sequence: TGTGCCAGTAGTATGGGACAGGGCGTTGGTTCTACTGAAGCTTTCTTT. This encodes CASSMGQGVGSTEAFF.

The genes are TRBV28 and TRBJ1-1, with TRBD1 matching 7 bases. This CDR3 spans 15 amino acids. With 5 bases clipped from V and 0 bases from J, the junction kept 6 bases outside the gene matches. The V gene's germline CDR1 is MDHEN and CDR2 SYDVKM. The CDR3 region has the DNA TGTGCCAGCAGTGGGCCGGACAGGATGAACACTGAAGCTTTCTTT. It yields the protein CASSGPDRMNTEAFF.